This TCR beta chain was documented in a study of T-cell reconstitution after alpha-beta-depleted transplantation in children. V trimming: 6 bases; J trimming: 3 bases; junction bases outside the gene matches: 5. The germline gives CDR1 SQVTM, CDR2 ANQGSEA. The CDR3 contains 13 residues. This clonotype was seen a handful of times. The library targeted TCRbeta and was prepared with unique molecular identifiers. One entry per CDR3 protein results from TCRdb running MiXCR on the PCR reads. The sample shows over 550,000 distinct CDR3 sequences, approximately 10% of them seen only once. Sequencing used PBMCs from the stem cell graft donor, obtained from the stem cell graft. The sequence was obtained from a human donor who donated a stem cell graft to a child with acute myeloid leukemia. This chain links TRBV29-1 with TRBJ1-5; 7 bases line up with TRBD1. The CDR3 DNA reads TGCAGCGTAGGGGACAGCTCCAATCAGCCCCAGCATTTT. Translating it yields CSVGDSSNQPQHF.